The TCR beta chain described here comes from a study of memory CD4+ T cells and cytomegalovirus serostatus. General observations from the study: Of 150 to 200 reported CMV TCRbeta sequences, under 80 were found in memory CD4+ repertoires.

Authors' methods: Out-of-frame sequences were removed, leaving 2 million or so distinct TCRbeta sequences. Measured with immunoSEQ multiplex PCR; TCRdb has only the in-frame clones, and not every one. From that table come the V and J calls and clone size; the DNA was used to work out D and trimming. The data contain 70,000 to 95,000 clones, more than 70% of them singletons. The CDR3 is 15 amino acids. V lost 0 bases and J lost 1, with 9 bases in between. Note on this clone: Its antigen remains unidentified.

The sort gate was single viable CD3+CD4+CD8-CD45RO+ cells for memory CD4+ T cells. CD4+ T cells were isolated by positive magnetic selection. The source of this sequence is an adult in good health and CMV-seronegative. The V gene is TRBV5-3, the J gene TRBJ2-3; D call uncertain. TRBV5-3 is marked as an open reading frame, function uncertain. Input material: memory CD4+ T cells from blood. This chain's CDR3 is CARSLANLRTDTQYF. The CDR3 DNA reads as TGTGCCAGAAGCTTGGCGAATCTTCGCACAGATACGCAGTATTTT.